This T cell receptor beta chain is from a study of CD8 T cells in Susac syndrome. Study-level findings and limits: It was acknowledged in the study that the number of individuals who were included in its TCR sequencing and HLA analysis was relatively small.

CD8+ and CD4+ T cells from blood underwent TCR beta sequencing. Negative isolation was applied to CD8+ and CD4+ T cells, and FACS enrichment was applied to TEMRA cells. The germline V and J ends were trimmed by 5 bases and 2 bases, with 8 bases remaining between them. The CDR3 covers 13 residues. When the RNA was reverse transcribed, random hexamers were used with an input of roughly 0.45 to 1 ug. With immunoSEQ multiplex PCR, TCR beta CDR3 was amplified across 54 Vbeta and 13 Jbeta. TCRdb independently ran MiXCR on the immunoSEQ multiplex PCR reads; one entry per CDR3 protein. In the table there are over 95,000 distinct CDR3 sequences, around 90% of which are singletons. The count of this clonotype is one. The target antigen is unknown.

The TCR originated in a human donor in good health. The chain employs TRBV12-3 or TRBV12-4 and TRBJ2-3, with D hard to call. The sequenced sample was CD8+ T cells from PBMCs. The CDR3 bases are TGTGCCAGCAGTCCTCTATCCACAGATACGCAGTATTTT. Its protein is CASSPLSTDTQYF.